Described below is a single T cell receptor (beta chain) sequence and its context. Its recognized antigen is unknown. The cohort consisted of hundreds of healthy bone marrow donors. At the time of sampling, all cohort members were nominally healthy, though unrecorded immune exposures were likely present. The donor was CMV seronegative and was included in the group of over 300 seronegative cohort members. Each donor provided a peripheral blood sample, and peripheral blood mononuclear cells were used for TCR beta sequencing. The Qiagen DNeasy Blood Extraction Kit was used to extract genomic DNA from the blood cell samples. Spanning cysteine to phenylalanine, the CDR3 consists of 14 amino acids. The DNA shown is the 42-base CDR3, in frame from base 1. The germline V gene gives CDR1 as KGHSH and CDR2 as LQKENI. Relative to germline, V is 3 bases shorter and J is 6 bases shorter, with 9 bases between their ends.

This entry comes from a study of cytomegalovirus exposure and HLA in healthy donors (dated 2017 in TCRdb). About the study as a whole: In an earlier analysis of about 560 of the donors, roughly 300 Gb of sequence data and approximately 100 million unique TCR beta sequences from about 180 million T cells were reported. Rather than drawing on any new phenotypic data, the later analysis identified candidate immune exposures from TCR beta sequences and the way those sequences occurred across donors. Typing coverage varied by locus: roughly 620-630 donors for A, B, C, DRB1 and DQB1; approximately 500 for DQA1; more than 600 for DPA1; under 490 for DPB1. In an earlier analysis of 550 to 700 of the donors, high-throughput TCR beta sequencing was used to judge whether each TCR beta V gene segment behaved as functional or pseudogenic. In a later analysis, previously published TCR beta repertoires from 550 to 750 donors were re-analyzed and high-resolution HLA genotyping was added so that TCR occurrence patterns could be studied. The study profiled the T cell repertoires of fewer than 850 subjects by immunosequencing and related them to cytomegalovirus serostatus. The genetic ancestry cluster associated with self-reported Caucasian donors included roughly 84% of the 300 to 450 genotyped donors. High-throughput TCR immunosequencing, statistical association of individual TCRs with disease status, and machine learning were combined to predict cytomegalovirus infection status. About five DR-DQ haplotypes were treated as single units for association and clustering because of strong linkage in the cohort. Donor age, sex, ethnicity and CMV serostatus were collected together with the repertoire data. The aim of the study was to test whether cataloging public T cell receptors could identify signatures of past pathogen exposure. In a later genetic analysis, genome-wide SNP genotypes for about three fifths of the 666 donors were used, and that subset was treated as a discovery cohort. Every repertoire in the discovery cohort had been generated on one and the same sequencing platform. Roughly 320 gigabases of sequencing data and 70 million to 100 million unique TCR sequences made up an early release that covered nearly 650 HLA-typed donors. Among under 450 genotyped donors of the cohort, an average of around 240,000 unique TCR beta nucleotide sequences were sequenced per donor, around 20% of them non-productive. Both class I and class II loci were covered by HLA typing, at four-digit resolution. A separate validation cohort of about 110 different subjects was used in addition to the 666-subject first cohort. Here is what the overall study found, with its caveats: Because counts were too low, more than 15 rarely observed V segments, including chromosome 9 orphons, were excluded from the earlier analysis of 587 of the donors. It was suggested by the authors that the approach could potentially be generalized to other disease states and immunological phenotypes. A further reported finding was that TCR beta sequences accurately predicted the HLA-A and HLA-B alleles for most subjects in the first cohort. In the study, 150 to 200 TCR beta chains were listed as associated with cytomegalovirus. In a later genetic analysis, a missense DCLRE1C variant was associated with V-gene and J-gene trimming of TCR beta chains, and the association was replicated in an independent cohort. Some IMGT-functional V segments, including TRBV6-2 and TRBV6-3, could not be distinguished by the 87-base-pair reads and were therefore excluded. In a later analysis, the rate of TCR association differed among HLA loci, with DRB1 alleles having the most associated TCRs and HLA-C alleles having the fewest. Only TCR beta chains were sequenced in this cohort, and the absence of alpha or paired-chain data limited detectable features. While some public TCRs were present in many individuals, most TCR sequences turned up only very rarely across donors. Three of the identified cytomegalovirus-associated TCR beta chains were confirmed in vitro to be specific for cytomegalovirus antigens. According to a later genetic analysis, donors in an Asian-associated ancestry cluster had fewer N-insertions in productive TCRs than the roughly 670-donor mean. A later analysis found that HLA-associated TCR beta chains were more clonally expanded and had lower generation probabilities than equally common non-associated chains. In an earlier analysis of around 600 of the donors, most TCR beta V segments were observed in productive rearrangements about 87% or about 30% of the time, broadly matching IMGT annotations. Presence/absence analyses assumed roughly uniform sequencing depth across donors, an assumption that may not hold. In a later analysis, some 18,000 TCR beta sequences were associated with specific HLA alleles at a false discovery rate of 0.05. Because HLA typing was missing for some donors at each locus, association tests included only the typed subset. The classifier was reported to diagnose cytomegalovirus status with high specificity and sensitivity in both the original and validation cohorts. A later analysis found that most CMV-associated TCR beta chains appeared HLA-restricted, with HLA associations seemingly driven largely by CMV exposure. When HLA alleles, especially DR and DQ, strongly co-occurred, TCR associations were difficult to assign to individual alleles. A cluster of highly shared sequence variants was judged likely to represent a technical artifact of the sequencing pipeline. The only immune exposure information available for the cohort was CMV serostatus. Linkage disequilibrium might explain the correlated functional status among segregating V segments, but an unknown experimental factor could not be excluded. Several of the top co-occurrence clusters appeared to be linked to parvovirus B19, influenza, CMV and Epstein-Barr virus, according to a later analysis.

Receptor amplification or capture employed the immunoSEQ multiplex PCR assay. A mixture of 60 forward primers for TCR Vbeta segments and 13 reverse primers for TCR Jbeta segments was used in the multiplex PCR. A multiplex PCR assay on genomic DNA amplified the CDR3 region of rearranged TCR beta genes. On the Illumina HiSeq System, the amplified TCR beta libraries were sequenced as 87-base-pair reads. In the authors' own workflow: Across the 500 to 700 repertoires, a later analysis counted 78 million or so unique TCR beta chains, some 11 million of which were shared by at least two donors. To remove PCR and sequencing errors, raw reads were error-corrected and collapsed into unique sequences using a nearest-neighbor algorithm that merged closely related sequences. To assign V, D and J gene segments, CDR3 sequences were aligned to IMGT reference sequences. Each retained sequence needed at least a six-nucleotide match to both a V gene segment and a J gene segment. A rearrangement counted as productive if the CDR3 had no stop codons and remained in frame with V and J, and every other rearrangement counted as non-productive. Following IMGT convention, CDR3 was defined as the stretch from the second conserved V-encoded cysteine up to the conserved J-encoded phenylalanine. The earlier analysis of about 590 of the donors excluded sequences that lacked an unambiguous match to a single V gene segment. An earlier analysis of several hundred of the donors called V segments functional above 56.7% productive rearrangements and segregating when the between-donor standard deviation exceeded 5%. A statistical classification framework was built to diagnose cytomegalovirus status from the catalog of TCR beta chain sequences. In a later analysis, V and J genes were assigned by comparing TCR nucleotide sequences against IMGT/GENE-DB human TR gene sequences. Using the TCRdist pipeline, a later analysis assigned CDR3 sequences along with most-parsimonious VDJ recombination scenarios. In a later analysis, each TCR beta chain was defined by its CDR3 amino acid sequence together with its V-gene family, and reads lacking a unique V-gene family were excluded. A later analysis removed 600 or so highly shared, low-generation-probability nucleotide sequences to deal with suspected cross-contamination and a sequencing artifact. In a later analysis, a clonal expansion index was calculated for each public chain from normalized within-repertoire ranks of inferred template counts. A later analysis computed generation probabilities with a VDJ recombination model fitted to out-of-frame rearrangements, and checked the results against IGoR. In a later analysis, TCR-TCR, TCR-HLA and TCR-CMV co-occurrence was scored with hypergeometric tests, and a repertoire-size bias correction was applied to TCR pairs. False discovery rates were estimated in a later analysis by permuting HLA or CMV assignments 20 times. In a later analysis, co-occurring TCRs were grouped using DBSCAN, and TCRdist sequence similarity was added for clustering within HLA-allele-positive subsets. Repertoires with fewer than 30,000 or more than 120,000 public chains, plus five repertoires with anomalous nucleotide sharing, were excluded from co-occurrence clustering. The source is immuneACCESS, and TCRdb retained only in-frame sequences with V and J called. Part of the clones is not carried over; for the studies checked, unresolved V genes explain less than half of this, and the remainder is unexplained. The V and J calls and the clone size are those of that table, but D and trimming were determined from the DNA. The sample table includes 35,000 to 45,000 clones. Roughly 6.2% of the sample goes to the ten largest clones.

This sequence uses TRBV18 and TRBJ1-6; a tentative D call is TRBD1 (6 bases match). The clonotype was recovered from a young man in good health and CMV-seronegative. Sequencing was carried out using PBMCs. The bases read TGTGCCAGCTCACCGGACAGAATTAATTCACCCCTCCACTTT. Its translation reads: CASSPDRINSPLHF.